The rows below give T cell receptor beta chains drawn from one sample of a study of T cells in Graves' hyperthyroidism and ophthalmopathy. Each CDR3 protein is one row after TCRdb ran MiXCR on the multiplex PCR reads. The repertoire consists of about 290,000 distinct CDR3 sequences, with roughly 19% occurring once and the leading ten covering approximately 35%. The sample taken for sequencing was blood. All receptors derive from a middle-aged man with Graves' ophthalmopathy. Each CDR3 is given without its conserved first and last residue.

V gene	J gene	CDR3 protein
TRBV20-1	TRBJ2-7	SARDSTRYEQY
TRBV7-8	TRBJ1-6	ASSLKINSPLH
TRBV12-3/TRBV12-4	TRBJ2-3	ASSILAGSTDTQY
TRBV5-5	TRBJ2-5	ASSLGVSETQY
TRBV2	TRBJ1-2	ASSEDGNYGYT
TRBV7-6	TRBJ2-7	ASSFRAPGVDEQY
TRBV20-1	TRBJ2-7	SVERVGFYEQY
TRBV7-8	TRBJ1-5	ASSADRNLFGGPQH
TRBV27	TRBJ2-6	ASSITGTPVVNVLT
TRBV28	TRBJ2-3	ASRELAPTDTQY
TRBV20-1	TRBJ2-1	SAHGLAGGPSYNEQF
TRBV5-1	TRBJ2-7	ASSPRTSEGARQY
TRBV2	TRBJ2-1	ASRRGTSGYNEQF
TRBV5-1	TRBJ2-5	ASSPGQVKETQY
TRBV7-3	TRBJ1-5	ASSLYDNQPQH
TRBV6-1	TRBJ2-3	ASSRGLSSRADTQY
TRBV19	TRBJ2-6	ASSRDWNSGANVLT
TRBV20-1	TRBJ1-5	SATQGIGNQPQH
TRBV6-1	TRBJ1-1	ASSATDTNTEAF
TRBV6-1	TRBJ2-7	ASSPLPARPFGTGTYEQY
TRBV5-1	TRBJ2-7	ASSSGGPLVEQY
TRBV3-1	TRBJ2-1	ASSRPRSQF
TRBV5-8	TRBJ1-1	ASSLFGNLNTEAF
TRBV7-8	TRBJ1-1	ASSQQGHTEAF
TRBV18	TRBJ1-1	ASSLSGTGKGTEAF
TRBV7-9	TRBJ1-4	ASSSPGQGARSKEKLF
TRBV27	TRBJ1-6	ASSYRTGFSPLH
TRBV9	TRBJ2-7	ASSTSAGSPYEQY
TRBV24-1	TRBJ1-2	ATSDSRDRNYGYT
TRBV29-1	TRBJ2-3	SVDRGLYTQY
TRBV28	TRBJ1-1	ASSTGTTYMNTEAF
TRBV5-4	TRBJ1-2	ASRQTGGGYGYT
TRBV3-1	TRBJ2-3	ATSTGTGQDTQY
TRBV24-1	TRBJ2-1	ATSAPPLAETYNEQF
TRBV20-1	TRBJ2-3	SARRTSGTSTDTQY
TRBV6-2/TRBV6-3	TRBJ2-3	VSWGHTTDTQY
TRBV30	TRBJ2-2	AWSVRGAAGELF
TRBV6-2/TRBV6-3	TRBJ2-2	ASCSDGRYTGELF
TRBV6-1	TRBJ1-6	ASRGEPLH
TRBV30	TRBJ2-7	AWSRSWGYEQY
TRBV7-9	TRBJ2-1	ASSLVSGASYNEQF
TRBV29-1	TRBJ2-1	SVASGYNEQF
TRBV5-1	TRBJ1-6	ASSLPTGGSPLH
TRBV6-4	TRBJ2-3	ASSRDVQDTQY